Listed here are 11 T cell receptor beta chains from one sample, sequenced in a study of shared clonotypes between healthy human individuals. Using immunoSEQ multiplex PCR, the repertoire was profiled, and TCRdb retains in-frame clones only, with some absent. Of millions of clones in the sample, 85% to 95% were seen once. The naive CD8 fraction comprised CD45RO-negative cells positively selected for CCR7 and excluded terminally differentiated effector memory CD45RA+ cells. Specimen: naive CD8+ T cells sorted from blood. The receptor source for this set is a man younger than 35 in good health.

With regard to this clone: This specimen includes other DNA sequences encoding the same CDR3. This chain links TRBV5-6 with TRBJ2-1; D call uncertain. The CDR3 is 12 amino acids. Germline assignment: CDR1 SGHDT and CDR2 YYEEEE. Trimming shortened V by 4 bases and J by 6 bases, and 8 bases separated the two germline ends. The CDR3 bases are TGTGCCAGCAGCCCTTCCGGCAATGAGCAGTTCTTC. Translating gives CASSPSGNEQFF.

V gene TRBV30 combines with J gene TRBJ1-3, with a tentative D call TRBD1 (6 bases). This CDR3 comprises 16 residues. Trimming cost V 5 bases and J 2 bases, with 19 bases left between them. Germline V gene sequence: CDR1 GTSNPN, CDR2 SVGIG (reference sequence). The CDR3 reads CAWVSTHREPGNTIYF. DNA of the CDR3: TGTGCCTGGGTCTCAACTCACAGGGAACCTGGAAACACCATATATTTT.

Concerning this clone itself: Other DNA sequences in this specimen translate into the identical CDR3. In DNA, the CDR3 is TGTGCCTGGAGCTTAGCGGGGCCCACAGATACGCAGTATTTT. Amino acid sequence: CAWSLAGPTDTQYF. The rearrangement links TRBV30 to TRBJ2-3, with TRBD2 matching 8 bases. The germline V gene encodes CDR1 GTSNPN and CDR2 SVGIG (reference sequence). Trimming took 3 bases from V and 2 from J; bases not matched to a gene: 4. This CDR3 is 14 amino acids long.

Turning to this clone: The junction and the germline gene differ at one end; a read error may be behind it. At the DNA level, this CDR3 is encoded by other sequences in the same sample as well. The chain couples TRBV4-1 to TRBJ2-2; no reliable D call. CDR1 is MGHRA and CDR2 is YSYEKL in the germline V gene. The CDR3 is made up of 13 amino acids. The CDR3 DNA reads TGCGCCAGCAGCCAAGTAATAGCCGGAGAGCTGTTTTTT. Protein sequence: CASSQVIAGELFF.

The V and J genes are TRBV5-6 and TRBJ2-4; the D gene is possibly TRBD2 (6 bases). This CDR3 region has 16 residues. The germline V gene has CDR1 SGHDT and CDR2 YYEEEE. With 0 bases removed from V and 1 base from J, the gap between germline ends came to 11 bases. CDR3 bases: TGTGCCAGCAGCTTGGTGGGGGGACCCGCCAAAAACATTCAGTACTTC. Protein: CASSLVGGPAKNIQYF. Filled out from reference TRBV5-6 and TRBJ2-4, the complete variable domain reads DAGVTQSPTHLIKTRGQQVTLRCSPKSGHDTVSWYQQALGQGPQFIFQYYEEEERQRGNFPDRFSGHQFPNYSSELNVNALLLGDSALYLCASSLVGGPAKNIQYFGAGTRLSVL.

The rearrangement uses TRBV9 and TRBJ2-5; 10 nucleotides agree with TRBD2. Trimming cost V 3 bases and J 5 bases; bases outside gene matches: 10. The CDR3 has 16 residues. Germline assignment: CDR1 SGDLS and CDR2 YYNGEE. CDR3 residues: CASSESGGAFQETQYF. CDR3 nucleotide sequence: TGTGCCAGCAGCGAAAGCGGGGGGGCCTTTCAGGAGACCCAGTACTTC.

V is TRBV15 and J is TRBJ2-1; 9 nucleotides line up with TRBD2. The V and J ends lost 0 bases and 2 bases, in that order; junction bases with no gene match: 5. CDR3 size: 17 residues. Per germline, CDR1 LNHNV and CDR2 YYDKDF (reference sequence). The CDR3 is CATSRDTAGGPYNEQFF. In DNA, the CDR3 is TGTGCCACCAGCAGAGATACGGCGGGAGGGCCCTACAATGAGCAGTTCTTC.

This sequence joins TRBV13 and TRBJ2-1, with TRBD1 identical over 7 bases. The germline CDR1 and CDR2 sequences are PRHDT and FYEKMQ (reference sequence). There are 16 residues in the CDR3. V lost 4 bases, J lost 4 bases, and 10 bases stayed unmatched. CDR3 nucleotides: TGTGCCAGCAGCTCGGAGGAGCAGGGGGTTTACAATGAGCAGTTCTTC. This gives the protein CASSSEEQGVYNEQFF.

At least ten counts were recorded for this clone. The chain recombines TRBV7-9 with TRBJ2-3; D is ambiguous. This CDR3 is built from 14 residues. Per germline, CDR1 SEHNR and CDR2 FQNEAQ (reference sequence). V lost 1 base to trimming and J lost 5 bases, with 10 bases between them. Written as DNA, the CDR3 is TGTGCCAGCAGCTTAGGTGGGGTGGGAGATACGCAGTATTTT. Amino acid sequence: CASSLGGVGDTQYF.

The CDR3 region has the DNA TGTGCCAGTAGTATAGAGGGACCCTTTTCTTCGGACCAGTACTTC. This sequence encodes CASSIEGPFSSDQYF. This rearrangement joins TRBV19 to TRBJ2-7; D assignment may be TRBD1 or TRBD2 (5 bases each). In germline, CDR1 is LNHDA, CDR2 SQIVND (reference sequence). The CDR3 is 15 residues long. V was trimmed by 0 bases and J by 10 bases, leaving 19 bases between them.

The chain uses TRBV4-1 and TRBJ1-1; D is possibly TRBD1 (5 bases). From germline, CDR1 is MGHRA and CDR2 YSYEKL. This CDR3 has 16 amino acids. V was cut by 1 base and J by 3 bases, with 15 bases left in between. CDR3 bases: TGCGCCAGCAGCCAAGCCCCGGACAAGGTCGACACTGAAGCTTTCTTT. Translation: CASSQAPDKVDTEAFF.